This entry lists 8 T cell receptor beta chains sequenced from one sample in a study of blood T cell repertoires in COVID-19. TCRdb's copy holds only in-frame clones and misses some; the assay was immunoSEQ multiplex PCR. The sample comprises hundreds of thousands of clones, approximately 87% of which are singletons, and about 2.1% rests with the top ten. Specimen: PBMCs or T cells enriched from blood (not recorded which). Receptor source: a man aged 35 to 55 in a cohort exposed to, infected with or recovered from COVID-19 (not recorded which).

This chain joins TRBV9 and TRBJ1-5; 11 nucleotides agree with TRBD1. The CDR3 runs 16 residues. J gave up 3 bases and V 4 bases, and 6 bases lay outside the gene matches. Germline values: CDR1 SGDLS, CDR2 YYNGEE. CDR3 coding DNA: TGTGCCAGCAGCCCGGGACAGGGGGTCCTCAATCAGCCCCAGCATTTT. Translation: CASSPGQGVLNQPQHF.

The rearrangement joins TRBV5-1 to TRBJ1-2; a weak D match, TRBD1 (6 bases). The V gene's germline CDR1 is SGHRS and CDR2 YFSETQ. The CDR3 has 12 residues. Trimming took off 3 bases at V and 9 bases at J, with 12 bases between the two ends. The CDR3 bases are TGCGCCAGCAGCTCTGGGACAATGAGCTACACCTTC. This translates into CASSSGTMSYTF.

Regarding this clone: This CDR3 is also generated by other DNA sequences in the sample. The rearrangement joins TRBV12-5 to TRBJ2-3, with 12 nucleotides matching TRBD2. The CDR3 runs to 15 residues. Germline V gene lookup returns CDR1 LGHNT and CDR2 FRNRAP. J was trimmed by 4 bases and V by 1 base; bases with no gene match: 0. CDR3 nucleotide sequence: TGTGCTAGTGGTTTGGGACTAGCGGGAGCAGATACGCAGTATTTT. It is translated as CASGLGLAGADTQYF.

The chain carries TRBV5-1 and TRBJ2-1, with D perhaps matching TRBD2 (6 bases). The CDR3 contains 15 residues. Germline lookup yields CDR1 SGHRS and CDR2 YFSETQ. V lost 4 bases and J lost 0, with 11 bases in between. The CDR3 region has the DNA TGCGCCAGCAGCGTGGGGACTGACTCCTACAATGAGCAGTTCTTC. Its protein is CASSVGTDSYNEQFF.

This clone was recorded only once. The chain recombines TRBV2 with TRBJ1-6; 11 bases match TRBD1. The V gene's germline CDR1 is SNHLY and CDR2 FYNNEI. The CDR3 loop spans 15 amino acids. Trimming removed 7 bases from V and 5 bases from J; junction bases left unmatched: 4. The DNA for the CDR3 is TGTGCCAGCACGAGGGACAGGGGGAATAATTCACCCCTCCACTTT. Translation: CASTRDRGNNSPLHF.

The rearrangement joins TRBV30 to TRBJ1-2; D is perhaps TRBD1 (5 bases). CDR3 length: 14 amino acids. Per the germline V gene, CDR1 is GTSNPN and CDR2 is SVGIG (reference sequence). V gave up 0 bases and J gave up 4 bases, with 12 bases separating them. As DNA, the CDR3 is TGTGCCTGGAGTGTAATTTCAGGGTCCTATGGCTACACCTTC. Translated, it gives CAWSVISGSYGYTF.

V gene TRBV6-6 combines with J gene TRBJ1-1; D possibly corresponds to TRBD1 (5 bases). The length of the CDR3 is 16 residues. With 4 bases removed from V and 3 bases from J, the gap between germline ends came to 18 bases. In germline, CDR1 is MNHNY, CDR2 SVGAGI (reference sequence). As DNA, the CDR3 is TGTGCCAGCAGTTCTTTAGGGAGGGGAGGTGACACTGAAGCTTTCTTT. This codes for CASSSLGRGGDTEAFF.

The CDR3 here is CAWRDRNTEAFF. The CDR3 DNA reads as TGTGCCTGGAGAGACAGGAACACTGAAGCTTTCTTT. V gene TRBV30 combines with J gene TRBJ1-1, with D perhaps TRBD1 (5 bases). Looked up from germline, CDR1 is GTSNPN and CDR2 is SVGIG (reference sequence). The ends were cut back, 3 bases at V and 1 base at J, with 6 bases in the middle. This CDR3 has 12 amino acids.